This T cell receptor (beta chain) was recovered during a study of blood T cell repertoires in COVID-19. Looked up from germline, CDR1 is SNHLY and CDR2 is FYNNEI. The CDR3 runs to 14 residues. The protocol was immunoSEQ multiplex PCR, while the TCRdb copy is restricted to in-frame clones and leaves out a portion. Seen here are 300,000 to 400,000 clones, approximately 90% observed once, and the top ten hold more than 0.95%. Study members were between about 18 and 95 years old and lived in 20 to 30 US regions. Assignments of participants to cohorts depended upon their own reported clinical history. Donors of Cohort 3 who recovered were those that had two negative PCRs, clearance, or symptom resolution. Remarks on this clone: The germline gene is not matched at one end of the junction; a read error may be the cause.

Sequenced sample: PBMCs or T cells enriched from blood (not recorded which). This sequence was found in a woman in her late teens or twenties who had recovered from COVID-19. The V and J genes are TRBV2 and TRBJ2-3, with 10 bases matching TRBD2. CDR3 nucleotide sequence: TGTGCCAGCACCCCTGTGGATAGCGGGGGGTTCCATCGGTTT. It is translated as CASTPVDSGGFHRF.